Each of the 24 T cell receptor beta chains below was sequenced from the same sample in a study of T cell responses to AZD1222 COVID-19 vaccine (dated by TCRdb to about 2021). Libraries were made using the immunoSEQ multiplex PCR assay. TCRdb provides this immuneACCESS table in a form limited to in-frame rearrangements. Some clones are lacking; in checked studies, under half of them reflect an unresolved V gene, and why the rest are absent is not known. Recorded for this sample are 140,000 to 150,000 clones; 80% to 90% of them occurred a single time. 5% to 5.5% of the sample is in the top ten clones. According to the study, the label for this sample's time point signals: baseline before first vaccination. Material: peripheral blood, obtained on day 0 of AZD1222 vaccination. The receptors originated from an adult in good health.

CDR3 in DNA: TGTGCCAGCAGCCTGGGACTTCAAGAGACCCAGTACTTC. Its protein product is CASSLGLQETQYF. The genes are TRBV11-2 and TRBJ2-5, with a tentative D call TRBD2 (6 bases). CDR3 length equals 13 residues. Trimming removed 5 bases from V and 2 bases from J, with 9 bases in between. CDR1 is SGHAT and CDR2 is FQNNGV in the germline V gene.

The chain uses TRBV6-6 and TRBJ2-7; D not resolved. CDR3 length equals 13 residues. V was shortened by 8 bases and J by 2 bases, with 13 bases between the two germline ends. CDR1 is MNHNY, CDR2 SVGAGI, per germline (reference sequence). The CDR3 sequence is CASGPQHPYEQYF. The CDR3 DNA is TGTGCCAGCGGACCCCAGCATCCCTACGAGCAGTACTTC.

V is TRBV5-1 and J is TRBJ1-2; no clear D. Trimming shortened V by 4 bases and J by 3 bases, and 16 bases separated the two germline ends. CDR1 SGHRS and CDR2 YFSETQ come from the germline V gene. The CDR3 spans 15 residues. CDR3 nucleotides: TGCGCCAGCAGCCCCGCTGACGGAGGAGACTATGGCTACACCTTC. Amino acid sequence: CASSPADGGDYGYTF.

This clone has only one observation. This chain uses TRBV7-2 with TRBJ1-1; D ambiguous. Per germline, CDR1 SGHTA and CDR2 FQGNSA. The ends were cut back, 5 bases at V and 4 bases at J, with 14 bases in the middle. The CDR3 totals 14 residues. For the CDR3, the DNA is TGTGCCAGCAGCCTCCGGCAAGGGTCCACTGAAGCTTTCTTT. This translates into CASSLRQGSTEAFF. The entire variable domain, with the rest obtained from reference TRBV7-2 and TRBJ1-1, is as follows: GAGVSQSPSNKVTEKGKDVELRCDPISGHTALYWYRQSLGQGLEFLIYFQGNSAPDKSGLPSDRFSAERTGGSVSTLTIQRTQQEDSAVYLCASSLRQGSTEAFFGQGTRLTVV.

The genes are TRBV28 and TRBJ2-7; TRBD1 matches at 7 bases. V was clipped by 7 bases and J by 3 bases; unmatched bases: 15. CDR1 and CDR2 from the germline V gene are MDHEN and SYDVKM. CDR3 size: 16 residues. CDR3: CASKTPPAGGHYEQYF. CDR3 bases: TGTGCCAGCAAAACGCCACCGGCAGGGGGACACTACGAGCAGTACTTC. Filled out from reference TRBV28 and TRBJ2-7, the complete variable domain reads DVKVTQSSRYLVKRTGEKVFLECVQDMDHENMFWYRQDPGLGLRLIYFSYDVKMKEKGDIPEGYSVSREKKERFSLILESASTNQTSMYLCASKTPPAGGHYEQYFGPGTRLTVT.

This clone showed up just a few times. The chain employs TRBV12-5 and TRBJ1-1; D possibly corresponds to TRBD1 (5 bases). The ends were cut back, 7 bases at V and 1 base at J, with 16 bases in the middle. The CDR3 covers 15 residues. Looked up from germline, CDR1 is LGHNT and CDR2 is FRNRAP. For the CDR3, the DNA is TGTGCTAGTGTAGTCGGGGCGGGAGAGAACACTGAAGCTTTCTTT. It specifies CASVVGAGENTEAFF.

This chain joins TRBV7-9 and TRBJ2-7; 7 nucleotides line up with TRBD1. CDR1 is SEHNR and CDR2 is FQNEAQ in the germline V gene (reference sequence). CDR3 length: 15 amino acids. In DNA form, the CDR3 reads TGTGCGATAATACAATACGGACAGGAGAGCTACGAGCAGTACTTC. Amino acid sequence: CAIIQYGQESYEQYF. Variable domain in full (rest from reference TRBV7-9 and TRBJ2-7): DTGVSQNPRHKITKRGQNVTFRCDPISEHNRLYWYRQTLGQGPEFLTYFQNEAQLEKSRLLSDRFSAERPKGSFSTLEIQRTEQGDSAMYLCAIIQYGQESYEQYFGPGTRLTVT.

The J gene is TRBJ2-4, the V gene TRBV5-5; 8 bases fit TRBD2. The CDR3 sequence is 15 residues long. V gave up 0 bases and J gave up 6 bases; unmatched junction bases: 5. Germline CDR1 SGHKS, CDR2 YYEKEE (reference sequence). In DNA, the CDR3 is TGTGCCAGCAGCTTGGTCGCAGGGACTAGAAACATTCAGTACTTC. As protein: CASSLVAGTRNIQYF.

The gene calls are TRBV4-3 and TRBJ2-7; D possibly corresponds to TRBD2 (6 bases). The CDR3 spans 15 residues. Trimming took 0 bases from V and 2 from J, leaving 11 bases between them. CDR1 is LGHNA, CDR2 YSLEER, per germline. The CDR3 DNA follows: TGCGCCAGCAGCCAAGATCCACTAGCAACCTACGAGCAGTACTTC. It translates to CASSQDPLATYEQYF.

In its sample, this clone was seen once. The chain combines TRBV19 with TRBJ2-6; D gene ambiguous. V was shortened by 7 bases and J by 0 bases, with 10 bases between the two germline ends. Germline loops: CDR1 LNHDA, CDR2 SQIVND (reference sequence). The CDR3 covers 15 residues. The chain's CDR3 is CASKSAISGANVLTF. The DNA of the CDR3 is TGTGCCAGTAAGAGCGCAATCTCTGGGGCCAACGTCCTGACTTTC.

This clone has just one count. The chain uses TRBV13 and TRBJ2-3, with unresolved D. CDR3 length: 11 residues. The germline V gene encodes CDR1 PRHDT and CDR2 FYEKMQ (reference sequence). V lost 5 bases and J 0 bases, leaving 0 bases between the germline ends. The CDR3 protein is CASSSTDTQYF. CDR3 sequence (DNA): TGTGCCAGCAGCAGCACAGATACGCAGTATTTT.

CDR3 nucleotide sequence: TGTGCCAGCAGCAGGCCCGGGTTGGGCTATGGCTACACCTTC. This translates into CASSRPGLGYGYTF. The chain joins TRBV28 to TRBJ1-2; no definite D call. Germline CDR1 and CDR2: MDHEN and SYDVKM. CDR3 length equals 14 residues. The V gene lost 6 bases and the J gene lost 4 bases, with 15 bases spanning the gap.

V gene TRBV24-1 combines with J gene TRBJ1-1, with a weak D call TRBD1 (5 bases). This CDR3 is built from 12 residues. V dropped 1 base and J dropped 10 bases, with 9 bases sitting between them. Germline V gene data show CDR1 as KGHDR and CDR2 as SFDVKD. CDR3 region: CATSDFGTGAFF. In DNA, the CDR3 is TGTGCCACCAGTGATTTCGGTACAGGAGCTTTCTTT.

The gene calls are TRBV6-5 and TRBJ2-7, with D perhaps matching TRBD1 (6 bases). Per the germline V gene, CDR1 is MNHEY and CDR2 is SVGAGI. The CDR3 totals 15 residues. V was cut by 10 bases and J by 6 bases, with 25 bases left in between. CDR3 amino acids: CATSGARGVQSEQYF. In DNA form, the CDR3 reads TGTGCCACCTCTGGAGCCAGGGGCGTTCAGTCCGAGCAGTACTTC.

V and J are TRBV3-1 (or the pseudogene TRBV3-2) and TRBJ2-1; the D is unclear. This CDR3 has 12 residues. Trimming took 1 base from V and 6 from J, leaving 4 bases between them. From germline, CDR1 is LGHDT and CDR2 YNNKEL (reference sequence). In DNA, the CDR3 is TGTGCCAGCAGCCAAGCGGCCAATGAGCAGTTCTTC. Amino acids: CASSQAANEQFF.

The CDR3 DNA sequence: TGTGCCAGCAGCTTTATGACGGCCTCCTACGAGCAGTACTTC. It is translated as CASSFMTASYEQYF. The V gene is TRBV11-1, the J gene TRBJ2-7; D unclear. This CDR3 spans 14 amino acids. With 3 bases removed from V and 0 bases from J, the gap between germline ends came to 9 bases. Germline lookup yields CDR1 SGHAT and CDR2 FQDESV (reference sequence).

The genes are TRBV7-2 and TRBJ2-1, with 11 bases that match TRBD2. CDR3 length: 15 amino acids. Per germline, CDR1 SGHTA and CDR2 FQGNSA. V was pared by 5 bases and J by 9 bases, with 9 bases of the junction left unmatched. The CDR3: CASSMTSGIYTEQFF. CDR3 sequence (DNA): TGTGCCAGCAGCATGACTAGCGGGATCTATACTGAGCAGTTCTTC.

The V gene is TRBV13, the J gene TRBJ2-1; D may be TRBD1 (6 bases). CDR3 length: 15 amino acids. Germline CDR1 is PRHDT and CDR2 is FYEKMQ (reference sequence). V gave up 5 bases and J gave up 7 bases, with 18 bases separating them. CDR3 protein: CASSATGYLGNEQFF. The CDR3 DNA reads TGTGCCAGCAGCGCAACAGGGTACTTGGGGAATGAGCAGTTCTTC.

The chain is built from TRBV9 and TRBJ2-7; D is unresolved. This CDR3 has 13 amino acids. Germline CDR1 reads SGDLS; CDR2 reads YYNGEE. Trimming stripped 0 bases from V and 3 bases from J, with 7 bases between. The CDR3 sequence is CASSVDASYEQYF. DNA of the CDR3: TGTGCCAGCAGCGTAGATGCCAGCTACGAGCAGTACTTC.

As DNA, the CDR3 is TGTGCCAGCAGCTCCGGCCGGGGGGCTGGGGCCAACGTCCTGACTTTC. This encodes CASSSGRGAGANVLTF. The V call is TRBV7-2, the J call TRBJ2-6, with 7 nucleotides matching TRBD2. In germline, CDR1 is SGHTA, CDR2 FQGNSA. With V trimmed by 4 bases and J by 2 bases, 5 bases remained unmatched. The CDR3 loop spans 16 amino acids.

This rearrangement joins TRBV28 to TRBJ2-6; no reliable D call. In germline, CDR1 is MDHEN, CDR2 SYDVKM. This CDR3 region has 15 residues. V gave up 4 bases and J gave up 0 bases, with 7 bases separating them. CDR3 DNA sequence: TGTGCCAGCAGTTCTTTCAACTCTGGGGCCAACGTCCTGACTTTC. Amino acids: CASSSFNSGANVLTF.

This sequence joins TRBV2 and TRBJ1-3; no definite D call. Germline V gives CDR1 SNHLY, CDR2 FYNNEI. This CDR3 region has 17 residues. V gave up 2 bases and J gave up 0 bases, with 14 bases separating them. The DNA for the CDR3 is TGTGCCAGCAGTGAAATTCGGGTCCGTCGCTCTGGAAACACCATATATTTT. Translated: CASSEIRVRRSGNTIYF.

The gene calls are TRBV12-3 or TRBV12-4 and TRBJ2-1; D is perhaps TRBD1 or TRBD2 (5 bases each). This CDR3 region has 13 residues. V lost 5 bases, J lost 12 bases, and 17 bases lay in between. CDR3 in DNA: TGTGCCAGCAGTCCCGGTTTAGGGACCTTGCAGTTCTTC. The encoded protein is CASSPGLGTLQFF.

The chain is built from TRBV18 and TRBJ1-5; tentative D call: TRBD1 (5 bases). Germline CDR1 KGHSH, CDR2 LQKENI. The CDR3 length is 18 residues. The ends were cut back, 2 bases at V and 0 bases at J, with 17 bases in the middle. CDR3 protein: CASSPDRLTSGSNQPQHF. CDR3 DNA sequence: TGTGCCAGCTCACCAGACAGACTGACCTCTGGTAGCAATCAGCCCCAGCATTTT.